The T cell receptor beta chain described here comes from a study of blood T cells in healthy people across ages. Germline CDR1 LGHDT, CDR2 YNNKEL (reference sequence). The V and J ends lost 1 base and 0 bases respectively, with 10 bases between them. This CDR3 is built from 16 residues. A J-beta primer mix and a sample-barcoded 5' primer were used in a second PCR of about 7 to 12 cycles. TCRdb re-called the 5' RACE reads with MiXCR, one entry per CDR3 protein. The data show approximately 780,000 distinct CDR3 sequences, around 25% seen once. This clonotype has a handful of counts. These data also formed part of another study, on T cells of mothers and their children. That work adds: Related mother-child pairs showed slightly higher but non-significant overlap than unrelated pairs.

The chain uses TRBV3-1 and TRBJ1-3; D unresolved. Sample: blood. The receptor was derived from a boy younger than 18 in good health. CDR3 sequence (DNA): TGTGCCAGCAGCCAAGTGGCAGCGTTCTCTGGAAACACCATATATTTT. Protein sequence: CASSQVAAFSGNTIYF. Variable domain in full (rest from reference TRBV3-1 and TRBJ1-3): DTAVSQTPKYLVTQMGNDKSIKCEQNLGHDTMYWYKQDSKKFLKIMFSYNNKELIINETVPNRFSPKSPDKAHLNLHINSLELGDSAVYFCASSQVAAFSGNTIYFGEGSWLTVV.